The clone carrying this T cell receptor (beta chain) was counted ten times or more. The data were obtained in a study of neurological immune-mediated disorders. The germline V and J ends were trimmed by 3 bases and 6 bases, with 3 bases remaining between them. The CDR3 covers 11 residues. With 10-nucleotide random UMIs included, cDNA was synthesized by 5'RACE. A single run covered 15-18 subjects with over 190 million TCR-beta sequences. TCRdb re-analysed the 5' RACE reads in MiXCR, keeping a single row per CDR3 protein. The table shows about 55,000 distinct CDR3 sequences, with over 4% occurring only once.

Material: PBMCs. The chain is built from TRBV12-3 or TRBV12-4 and TRBJ1-5; D remains unclear. This receptor was identified in a man between 50 and 59 years old with multiple sclerosis. The CDR3 region is CASSLSQPQHF. CDR3 in DNA: TGTGCCAGCAGTTTGAGTCAGCCCCAGCATTTT.